This T cell receptor (beta chain) is drawn from a study of blood T cells in healthy people across ages. Study in general: Every two T cells gave about one barcoded beta molecule via template switching.

A sample-barcoded 5' primer and a J-beta primer mix were used in a second PCR of about 7 to 12 cycles. There were at least 3 million CDR3-containing paired-end reads obtained from each sample. Using its own MiXCR run on the 5' RACE reads, TCRdb lists one record per CDR3 protein. The table records 1.5 million to 2 million distinct CDR3 sequences, around half of them present only once. The V and J ends lost 5 bases and 2 bases, in that order; junction bases with no gene match: 8. CDR1 and CDR2 (germline): DFQATT, SNEGSKA (reference sequence). This CDR3 is built from 14 residues. The V and J genes are TRBV20-1 and TRBJ1-2; 7 bases are a match to TRBD1. Specimen: blood. The receptor's source is a woman aged 40 to 55 in good health. CDR3 in amino acids: CSAPVGQANYGYTF. The CDR3 region has the DNA TGCAGTGCTCCCGTAGGACAGGCAAACTATGGCTACACCTTC.